This section outlines one TCR beta chain sequence together with its context. This clonotype was found a few times. No cognate antigen has been identified for it. Base qualities are not provided; no much larger clone lies one nucleotide away. This specimen belongs to a study of blood T cells in healthy people across ages (dated by TCRdb to about 2015). Notes on the research overall: In model experiments, template switching captured about one uniquely barcoded TCR beta cDNA molecule for every two T cells. Age-related changes in TCR beta repertoire diversity were measured in the study by deep sequencing normalized with unique cDNA molecular identifiers. Four age groups were formed from the donors: young (average approximately 15 years), middle-aged (approximately 42), aged (more than 55) and long-lived (about 80). To avoid experimental bias, donors of different ages were distributed randomly across sequencing lanes. For two donors (one aged 18 to 29 and one aged 80 or older), the study analyzed two additional independent replicas of 1 million unique cDNA reads from the same blood draw.

The paper's findings and limits, for the study overall: As age increased, observed TCR beta diversity per million T cells dropped in a roughly linear way, and a significant reduction was already evident by age about 40. Estimates of total diversity based on one million sequenced T cells were considered lower bounds and underestimates. Observed TCR beta diversity correlated strongly with the percentage of naive T cells measured by flow cytometry. Because profiling used bulk unsorted PBMCs, naive and antigen-experienced compartments could not be compared conclusively. Compared with the aged group, the long-lived group had more naive CD4+ T cells, fewer expanded clones and increased TCR diversity, suggesting age selection. Donor CMV infection status was unknown, potentially confounding age-related changes in expanded clonotypes.

The method was 5' RACE. The data were produced on an Illumina HiSeq 2500. A second PCR of roughly 7 to 11 cycles was performed with a sample-barcoded 5' primer and a J-beta primer mix. Each TCR beta cDNA molecule received a unique molecular identifier from a template-switch 5' adaptor carrying 12 random nucleotides. Each sample yielded at least 2.5 million CDR3-containing paired-end reads. All of the RNA was converted into first-strand cDNA using the Mint cDNA synthesis kit, with a TRBC-specific oligonucleotide serving as the primer. Following uracil-DNA glycosylase treatment, a first 18-cycle PCR with universal primers M1SS and BC2_uni_R was performed on all cDNA. The paper's processing steps were these. For normalization, 1 million high-quality reads were randomly selected from each sample, with every read carrying a distinct molecular identifier. Reads sharing molecular identifiers were discarded rather than binned into consensus sequences. CDR3 identification, clonotype clustering and error correction used MiTCR with a Q25 quality threshold and the strictest error-elimination algorithm. A nonparametric unseen species model with Euler transformation was used to estimate lower-bound total TCR beta diversity. TCRdb took the public reads, trimmed them with fastp at Q25, ran MiXCR for clone calling and kept in-frame beta chains. Entries that share a CDR3 protein sequence are merged under the most common genes and DNA. The V and J calls were not made by the authors but by TCRdb's processing. This sample holds over a million distinct CDR3 sequences; roughly two fifths were observed only once. The biggest ten clones account for about 3.8% of the sample.

Systemically healthy Caucasian individuals from Russia, 39 in total and aged about 6 to 90 years, were included as donors. Ten milliliters of peripheral blood were collected from each donor into EDTA-treated Vacutainer tubes. Ficoll-Paque density-gradient centrifugation was used to isolate PBMCs, with at least 6.5 million per sample. Trizol reagent was used to extract total RNA from PBMCs, with at least 5 micrograms per sample. Naive CD45RAhigh/CD27high T cell percentages were measured by flow cytometry on a PBMC aliquot from every donor. Sequenced input: blood. The TCR comes from a woman under 30 in good health.

The sequenced DNA is TGTGCCAGCAGCGGGACTAGCGGGGGAAATGAGCAGTACTTC. It codes for CASSGTSGGNEQYF. The V gene is TRBV6-4 and the J gene is TRBJ2-5, and 14 bases in between align with TRBD2. As encoded in the germline V gene, CDR1 is MRHNA while CDR2 is SNTAGT. At the junction V is shortened by 6 bases and J by 11 bases; bases outside the gene matches: 8. The CDR3, cysteine through phenylalanine, is 14 amino acids long. Only the CDR3 portion is preserved as DNA: 42 bases, with reading frame beginning at the first base.